The rows below give T cell receptor beta chains drawn from one sample of a study of T cells in Graves' hyperthyroidism and ophthalmopathy. TCRdb independently ran MiXCR on the multiplex PCR reads; one entry per CDR3 protein. Of about 200,000 distinct CDR3 sequences listed, approximately 16% are singletons. The sequencing sample was made of blood. These receptors came from a man aged 35 to 55 with Graves' hyperthyroidism. Both conserved end residues are part of each CDR3. Fields, in order: J gene, D gene, clone size, V gene, CDR3 DNA, CDR3 protein. The D gene is left open where the match is weak. Clone size appears in some rows only: once, few, many, or a class for an expanded clone.

J: TRBJ2-7; D: TRBD2; size: many; V: TRBV20-1; DNA: TGCAGTGCTAGAGTCAGGACTAGACCCTACGAGCAGTACTTC; CDR3: CSARVRTRPYEQYF
J: TRBJ1-4; D: .; size: .; V: TRBV10-1; DNA: TGCGCCAGCAGTGAGTCGATGGGGGCGGACGAAAAACTGTTTTTT; CDR3: CASSESMGADEKLFF
J: TRBJ1-3; D: .; size: many; V: TRBV2; DNA: TGTGCCAGCAGGCCGTCGCGCGGTGGAAACACCATATATTTT; CDR3: CASRPSRGGNTIYF
J: TRBJ1-2; D: .; size: many; V: TRBV7-2; DNA: TGTGCCAGCAGAACGGGGCGGACGGCCATTCAATTGGGCTACACCTTC; CDR3: CASRTGRTAIQLGYTF
J: TRBJ2-5; D: .; size: many; V: TRBV7-2; DNA: TGTGCCAGCAGCTTAACAGGACCCCAAGAGACCCAGTACTTC; CDR3: CASSLTGPQETQYF
J: TRBJ2-1; D: .; size: .; V: TRBV7-2; DNA: TGTGCCAGCAGCTTAGGAGGGAGTATCACCTACAATGAGCAGTTCTTC; CDR3: CASSLGGSITYNEQFF
J: TRBJ2-1; D: TRBD2; size: many; V: TRBV7-8; DNA: TGTGCCAGCAGCGTCCGGACTAGCGGGGGGCTGTTACGTACGAATGAGCAGTTCTTC; CDR3: CASSVRTSGGLLRTNEQFF
J: TRBJ2-3; D: .; size: many; V: TRBV11-1; DNA: TGTGCCAGCAGGGGATCAGATACGCAGTATTTT; CDR3: CASRGSDTQYF
J: TRBJ2-3; D: TRBD1; size: .; V: TRBV19; DNA: TGTGCCAGTAGTGGCGACAGGGGAAACACAGATACGCAGTATTTT; CDR3: CASSGDRGNTDTQYF
J: TRBJ2-1; D: .; size: .; V: TRBV5-1; DNA: TGCGCCAGCAGCTCCCAAGGGCGGGACAATGAGCAGTTCTTC; CDR3: CASSSQGRDNEQFF
J: TRBJ2-3; D: .; size: many; V: TRBV20-1; DNA: TGCAGTGCGGGCTCCGGGACCAACACGCAGTATTTT; CDR3: CSAGSGTNTQYF
J: TRBJ2-6; D: .; size: few; V: TRBV20-1; DNA: TGCAGTGGTATGGACCCGAACTCTGGGGCCAACGTCCTGACTTTC; CDR3: CSGMDPNSGANVLTF
J: TRBJ2-3; D: TRBD2; size: .; V: TRBV20-1; DNA: TGCAGTGCTAGAGGGTTAGCGGGGGGGCAAGATACGCAGTATTTT; CDR3: CSARGLAGGQDTQYF
J: TRBJ2-7; D: .; size: .; V: TRBV7-3; DNA: TGTGCCAGCAGCTCGGGACTCCCCTCCGGCGAGCAGTACTTC; CDR3: CASSSGLPSGEQYF
J: TRBJ1-1; D: .; size: many; V: TRBV29-1; DNA: TGCAGCGGGGGACTCTTGAACACTGAAGCTTTCTTT; CDR3: CSGGLLNTEAFF
J: TRBJ2-2; D: .; size: .; V: TRBV29-1; DNA: TGCAGCGTTGTGAGGGGCAGCACCGGGGAGCTGTTTTTT; CDR3: CSVVRGSTGELFF
J: TRBJ1-2; D: .; size: few; V: TRBV19; DNA: TGTGCCAGTAAGGGGGTCGGCTATGGCTACACCTTC; CDR3: CASKGVGYGYTF
J: TRBJ2-5; D: .; size: few; V: TRBV29-1; DNA: TGCAGCGTTGACGTGGGGGCCGCAATCGTGACCCAGTACTTC; CDR3: CSVDVGAAIVTQYF
J: TRBJ2-1; D: TRBD2; size: many; V: TRBV6-2/TRBV6-3; DNA: TGTGCCAGCAGTTACGCTTCCTGGGGGAGCGGGGATTCCAATGAGCAGTTCTTC; CDR3: CASSYASWGSGDSNEQFF
J: TRBJ2-2; D: TRBD2; size: many; V: TRBV20-1; DNA: TGCAGTGCTAGAGAGTCGGGAGGTTCGCTCGGGGAGCTGTTTTTT; CDR3: CSARESGGSLGELFF
J: TRBJ1-4; D: TRBD1; size: many; V: TRBV28; DNA: TGTGCCAGCAGTCCCACGGACAGGGATTTCGTAAAACTGTTTTTT; CDR3: CASSPTDRDFVKLFF
J: TRBJ2-1; D: TRBD1; size: many; V: TRBV5-1; DNA: TGCGCCAGCAGCAAGCGACCCGGGACAGGGTACAATGAGCAGTTCTTC; CDR3: CASSKRPGTGYNEQFF
J: TRBJ2-1; D: TRBD2; size: few; V: TRBV5-1; DNA: TGCGCCAGCAGTTATAGCGGGGGGGCGGATGAGCAGTTCTTC; CDR3: CASSYSGGADEQFF
J: TRBJ2-7; D: TRBD2; size: .; V: TRBV11-2; DNA: TGTGCCAGCAGCCAGCGGGACGGCCCCTACGAGCAGTACTTC; CDR3: CASSQRDGPYEQYF
J: TRBJ1-4; D: .; size: many; V: TRBV12-3/TRBV12-4; DNA: TGTGCCAGCAGTTTGTCACCGCACGGTGAACTGTTTTTT; CDR3: CASSLSPHGELFF
J: TRBJ2-3; D: .; size: many; V: TRBV28; DNA: TGTGCCAGCACGACCTCTAGCACAGATACGCAGTATTTT; CDR3: CASTTSSTDTQYF
J: TRBJ2-5; D: .; size: many; V: TRBV4-3; DNA: TGCGCCAGCAGCCAAGATTACTACCGGGACACCCAGTACTTC; CDR3: CASSQDYYRDTQYF
J: TRBJ2-3; D: .; size: many; V: TRBV5-8; DNA: TGTGCCAGCACCCCCATAGCGGAGGGTCCTACGCAGTATTTT; CDR3: CASTPIAEGPTQYF
J: TRBJ2-7; D: .; size: many; V: TRBV7-8; DNA: TGTGCCAGCAGCTCCCTGGACAGCTACGAGCAGTACTTC; CDR3: CASSSLDSYEQYF
J: TRBJ2-7; D: TRBD1; size: many; V: TRBV14; DNA: TGTGCCAGCAGCCACTTGGGGACAGGAGCCTACGAGCAGTACTTC; CDR3: CASSHLGTGAYEQYF
J: TRBJ2-2; D: .; size: many; V: TRBV7-3; DNA: TGTGCCAGCAGCTTAAGGACAGATGCCGGGGAGCTGTTTTTT; CDR3: CASSLRTDAGELFF
J: TRBJ1-4; D: .; size: few; V: TRBV4-3; DNA: TGCGCCAGCAGCCCCTCGGCAGGGGCCGATGAAAAACTGTTTTTT; CDR3: CASSPSAGADEKLFF
J: TRBJ2-1; D: TRBD2; size: .; V: TRBV14; DNA: TGTGCCAGCAGCCAAGGACTAGCCTGGAATGAGCAGTTCTTC; CDR3: CASSQGLAWNEQFF
J: TRBJ2-2; D: .; size: many; V: TRBV3-1; DNA: TGTGCCAGCAGCCCCGGGACGGGGGATAACACCGGGGAGCTGTTTTTT; CDR3: CASSPGTGDNTGELFF
J: TRBJ2-5; D: .; size: .; V: TRBV6-2/TRBV6-3; DNA: TGTGCCAGCAGTTACTCCTGGCCCCCCTCGGTACAAGAGACCCAGTACTTC; CDR3: CASSYSWPPSVQETQYF
J: TRBJ2-1; D: .; size: many; V: TRBV15; DNA: TGTGCCACCAGCAGTCCGTCCTGGGACATCTCCTACAATGAGCAGTTCTTC; CDR3: CATSSPSWDISYNEQFF
J: TRBJ1-5; D: .; size: many; V: TRBV30; DNA: TGTGCCTGGAGCAACGGGCGGCATCAGCCCCAGCATTTT; CDR3: CAWSNGRHQPQHF
J: TRBJ2-2; D: .; size: .; V: TRBV15; DNA: TGTGCCACCAGCAGAGATAAAGACTATTACCCCGGGGAGCTGTTTTTT; CDR3: CATSRDKDYYPGELFF
J: TRBJ2-3; D: TRBD2; size: many; V: TRBV5-1; DNA: TGCGCCAGCAGCTCGACTAGCGACACAGATACGCAGTATTTT; CDR3: CASSSTSDTDTQYF
J: TRBJ1-5; D: TRBD1; size: many; V: TRBV7-9; DNA: TGTGCCAGCAGCCATGGGCGGGACAGACTAAATCAGCCCCAGCATTTT; CDR3: CASSHGRDRLNQPQHF
J: TRBJ1-4; D: TRBD1; size: many; V: TRBV28; DNA: TGTGCCAGCAGACCCACACAGGGGGCGCGAGCTAATGAAAAACTGTTTTTT; CDR3: CASRPTQGARANEKLFF
J: TRBJ2-5; D: TRBD2; size: many; V: TRBV28; DNA: TGTGCCAGCGGATCGACTAGCGGCCAAGAGACCCAGTACTTC; CDR3: CASGSTSGQETQYF
J: TRBJ2-3; D: .; size: many; V: TRBV6-2/TRBV6-3; DNA: TGTGCCAGCAGTCACCGCGCCCGGCTCCGCGACGCCACAGATACGCAGTATTTT; CDR3: CASSHRARLRDATDTQYF
J: TRBJ2-5; D: TRBD2; size: many; V: TRBV11-2; DNA: TGTGCCAGCAGCACCAGTGCTAGCGGGGGGGGGGGCCAGTACTTC; CDR3: CASSTSASGGGGQYF
J: TRBJ2-3; D: .; size: .; V: TRBV7-8; DNA: TGTGCCAGCAGCCGCACAGGGTTCGGCACAGATACGCAGTATTTT; CDR3: CASSRTGFGTDTQYF
J: TRBJ2-7; D: TRBD1; size: few; V: TRBV19; DNA: TGTGCCAGTGGACAGGGAAGCTACGAGCAGTACTTC; CDR3: CASGQGSYEQYF
J: TRBJ1-2; D: .; size: many; V: TRBV7-2; DNA: TGTGCCAGCAGCTTAGAATCGGGCTATGGCTACACCTTC; CDR3: CASSLESGYGYTF
J: TRBJ2-7; D: TRBD1; size: many; V: TRBV7-8; DNA: TGTGCCAGCAGCAAGGACAGGGGGTTTTCCTACGAGCAGTACTTC; CDR3: CASSKDRGFSYEQYF
J: TRBJ2-2; D: .; size: once; V: TRBV27; DNA: TGTGCCAGCAGTTCGGGGACGGGCACCGCCGGGGAGCTGTTTTTT; CDR3: CASSSGTGTAGELFF
J: TRBJ1-6; D: .; size: many; V: TRBV3-1; DNA: TGTGCCAGCAGAGACACAGGGTTTTCAAATTCACCCCTCCACTTT; CDR3: CASRDTGFSNSPLHF
J: TRBJ1-2; D: .; size: .; V: TRBV9; DNA: TGTGCCAGCAGCGTAAATGGCTACACCTTC; CDR3: CASSVNGYTF
J: TRBJ1-1; D: .; size: many; V: TRBV7-9; DNA: TGTGCCAGCAGGAGTCGAGAGGGGAGGAACACTGAAGCTTTCTTT; CDR3: CASRSREGRNTEAFF
J: TRBJ1-1; D: TRBD1; size: many; V: TRBV28; DNA: TGTGCCAGCAGCCAACAGGGGTTGAACACTGAAGCTTTCTTT; CDR3: CASSQQGLNTEAFF